This T cell receptor beta chain was retrieved from a study of blood T cell repertoires in COVID-19. The germline gives CDR1 WNHNN, CDR2 SYGVQD (reference sequence). Trimming stripped 3 bases from V and 0 bases from J, with 11 bases between. The CDR3 has 15 residues. Clones were read by immunoSEQ multiplex PCR, and TCRdb kept only the in-frame ones, dropping some. The sample has roughly 280,000 clones; 86% are singletons. This chain uses TRBV10-1 with TRBJ1-1; D might be TRBD1 (6 bases). This clonotype was sampled from a young man with active or convalescent COVID-19. The sequencing sample was made of peripheral blood. Here the CDR3 reads CASSDNRAMNTEAFF. In nucleotides, the CDR3 is TGCGCCAGCAGTGACAACAGGGCTATGAACACTGAAGCTTTCTTT.